This TCR beta chain stems from a study of post-analysis software for immune sequencing data. Overall study: Included among the disease courses, which were recorded for the cohort, were relapsing-remitting, secondary progressive and progressive-relapsing multiple sclerosis. Points from the study as a whole: Analysis by F measure revealed that same-batch samples clustered strongly together. Controls had significantly higher normalized Chao1 diversity than multiple sclerosis patients. TRBV5-6, TRBV5-1 and TRBV20-1 were among four or five TRBV segments more frequent in patients than controls.

Concerning this clonotype: Its antigen is not known. The junction does not match germline at one end; this may be a read error.

The TCR beta cDNA libraries contained unique molecular identifiers. T cells, roughly 1 to 10 million of them, yielded some 500,000 cDNA molecules. TCRdb redid the calling of the PCR reads with MiXCR, one entry per CDR3 protein. Among 350,000 to 450,000 distinct CDR3 sequences listed, roughly 36% were seen once. CDR3 length: 16 residues. Germline loops: CDR1 SGHTA, CDR2 FQGNSA. The chain employs TRBV7-2 and TRBJ2-1; 13 bases map to TRBD2. This TCR was recovered from a girl under 18 with multiple sclerosis. Sequences were obtained from blood. CDR3 sequence (DNA): TGTGCCAGCAGCTCTCGACTAGCGGGGGGTCCCAATGGGCAGTTCTTC. Translation: CASSSRLAGGPNGQFF. Full variable domain (missing parts from reference TRBV7-2 and TRBJ2-1): GAGVSQSPSNKVTEKGKDVELRCDPISGHTALYWYRQSLGQGLEFLIYFQGNSAPDKSGLPSDRFSAERTGGSVSTLTIQRTQQEDSAVYLCASSSRLAGGPNGQFFGPGTRLTVL.